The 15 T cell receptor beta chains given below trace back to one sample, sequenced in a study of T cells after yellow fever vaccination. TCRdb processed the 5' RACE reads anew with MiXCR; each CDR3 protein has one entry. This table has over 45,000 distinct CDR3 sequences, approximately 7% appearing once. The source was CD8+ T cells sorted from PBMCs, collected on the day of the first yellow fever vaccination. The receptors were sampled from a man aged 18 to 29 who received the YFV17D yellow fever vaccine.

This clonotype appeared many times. The CDR3 loop is CATRPGADRESELYEQYF. CDR3 DNA sequence: TGTGCCACCCGACCCGGGGCGGATAGAGAGAGCGAGCTCTACGAGCAGTACTTC. The chain couples TRBV6-2 or TRBV6-3 to TRBJ2-7; D assignment may be TRBD1 or TRBD2 (5 bases each). The CDR3 runs to 18 residues. Germline V gene data show CDR1 as MNHEY and CDR2 as SVGEGT. Trimming removed 10 bases from V and 3 bases from J, with 31 bases in between.

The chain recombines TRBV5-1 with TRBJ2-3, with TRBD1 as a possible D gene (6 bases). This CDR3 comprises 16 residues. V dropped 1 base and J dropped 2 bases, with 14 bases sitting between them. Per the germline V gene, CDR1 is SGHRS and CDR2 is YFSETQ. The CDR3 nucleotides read TGCGCCAGCAGCTTGTCATTAGGGGACAACACAGATACGCAGTATTTT. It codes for CASSLSLGDNTDTQYF.

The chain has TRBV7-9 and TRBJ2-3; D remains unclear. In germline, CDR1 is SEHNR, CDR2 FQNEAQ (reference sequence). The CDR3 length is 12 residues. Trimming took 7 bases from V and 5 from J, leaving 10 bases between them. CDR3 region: CASMGFGDTQYF. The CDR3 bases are TGTGCCAGCATGGGATTTGGAGATACGCAGTATTTT. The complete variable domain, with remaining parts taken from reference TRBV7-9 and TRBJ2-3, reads DTGVSQNPRHKITKRGQNVTFRCDPISEHNRLYWYRQTLGQGPEFLTYFQNEAQLEKSRLLSDRFSAERPKGSFSTLEIQRTEQGDSAMYLCASMGFGDTQYFGPGTRLTVL.

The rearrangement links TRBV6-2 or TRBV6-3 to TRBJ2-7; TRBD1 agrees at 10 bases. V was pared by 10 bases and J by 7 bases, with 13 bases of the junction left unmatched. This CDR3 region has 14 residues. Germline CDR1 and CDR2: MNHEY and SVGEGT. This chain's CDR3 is CATSGTGVSKEQYV. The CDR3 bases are TGTGCCACCTCTGGGACAGGGGTGTCGAAAGAGCAGTACGTC.

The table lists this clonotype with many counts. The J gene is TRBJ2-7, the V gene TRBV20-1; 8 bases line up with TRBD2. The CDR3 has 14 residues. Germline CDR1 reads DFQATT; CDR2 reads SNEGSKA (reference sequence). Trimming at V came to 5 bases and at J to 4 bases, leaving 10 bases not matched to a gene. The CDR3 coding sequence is TGCAGTGCTCGTAGAAGCGGGGGAGATTACGAGCAGTACGTC. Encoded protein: CSARRSGGDYEQYV.

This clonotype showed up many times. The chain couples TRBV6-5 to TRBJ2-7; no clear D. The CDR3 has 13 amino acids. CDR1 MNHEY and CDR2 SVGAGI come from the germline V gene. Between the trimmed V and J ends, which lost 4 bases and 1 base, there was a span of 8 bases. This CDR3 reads CASSLVESYEQYF. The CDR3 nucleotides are TGTGCCAGCAGTTTGGTGGAATCCTACGAGCAGTACTTC.

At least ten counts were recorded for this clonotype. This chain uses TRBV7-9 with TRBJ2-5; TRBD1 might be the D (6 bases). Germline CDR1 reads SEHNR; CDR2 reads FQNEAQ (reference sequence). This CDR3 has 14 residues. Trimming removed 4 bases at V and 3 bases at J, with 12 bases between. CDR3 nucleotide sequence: TGTGCCAGCAGCTCGTCAGGGGCCGAAGAGACCCAGTACTTC. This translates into CASSSSGAEETQYF.

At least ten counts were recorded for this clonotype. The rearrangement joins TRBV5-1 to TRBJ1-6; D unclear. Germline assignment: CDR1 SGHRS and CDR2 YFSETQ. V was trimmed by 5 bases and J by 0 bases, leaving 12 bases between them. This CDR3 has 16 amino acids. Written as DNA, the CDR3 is TGCGCCAGCAGGGAGCAAAGGAGCTCCTATAATTCACCCCTCCACTTT. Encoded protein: CASREQRSSYNSPLHF.

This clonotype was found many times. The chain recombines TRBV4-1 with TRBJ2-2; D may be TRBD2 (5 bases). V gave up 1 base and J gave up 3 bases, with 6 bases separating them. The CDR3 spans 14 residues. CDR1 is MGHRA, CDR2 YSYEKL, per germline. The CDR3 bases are TGCGCCAGCAGCCAAGGGGGAGACACCGGGGAGCTGTTTTTT. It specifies CASSQGGDTGELFF.

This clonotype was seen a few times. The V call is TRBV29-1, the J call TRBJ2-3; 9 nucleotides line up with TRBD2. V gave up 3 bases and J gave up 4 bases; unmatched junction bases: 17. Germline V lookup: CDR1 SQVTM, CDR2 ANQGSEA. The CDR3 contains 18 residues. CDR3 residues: CSVEGAGGPGFFSDTQYF. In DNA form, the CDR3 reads TGCAGCGTTGAGGGAGCGGGGGGCCCGGGTTTCTTTTCAGATACGCAGTATTTT.

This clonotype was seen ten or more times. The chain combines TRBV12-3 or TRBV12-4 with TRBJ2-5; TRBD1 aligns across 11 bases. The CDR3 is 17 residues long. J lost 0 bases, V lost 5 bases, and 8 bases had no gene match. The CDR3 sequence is CASSTLPGQGDQETQYF. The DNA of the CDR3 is TGTGCCAGCAGTACCCTTCCGGGACAGGGGGACCAAGAGACCCAGTACTTC.

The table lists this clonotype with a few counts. Here the CDR3 DNA reads TGCGCCAGCAGCCAAGATTTGGTCAGGCAGGATGGCTACACCTTC. It yields the protein CASSQDLVRQDGYTF. The chain joins TRBV4-3 to TRBJ1-2; D remains ambiguous. Germline CDR1 and CDR2: LGHNA and YSLEER. The CDR3 length is 15 residues. V was clipped by 0 bases and J by 6 bases, with 14 bases between them.

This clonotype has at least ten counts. Written as DNA, the CDR3 is TGTGCCATCAGTGAGTTGGTCTTCTACGAGCAGTACGTC. As protein: CAISELVFYEQYV. The chain links TRBV10-3 to TRBJ2-7, with D unclear. The V end lost 1 base, the J end lost 3 bases, and 7 bases lay between the germline ends. Germline V gene lookup returns CDR1 ENHRY and CDR2 SYGVKD. The length of the CDR3 is 13 residues.

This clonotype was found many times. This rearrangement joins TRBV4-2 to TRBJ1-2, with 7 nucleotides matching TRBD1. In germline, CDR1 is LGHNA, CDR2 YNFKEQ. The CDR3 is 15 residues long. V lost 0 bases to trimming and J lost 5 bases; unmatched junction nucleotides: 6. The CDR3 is CASSQEEAGGYGYTF. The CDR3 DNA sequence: TGTGCCAGCAGCCAAGAAGAGGCAGGGGGATATGGCTACACCTTC.

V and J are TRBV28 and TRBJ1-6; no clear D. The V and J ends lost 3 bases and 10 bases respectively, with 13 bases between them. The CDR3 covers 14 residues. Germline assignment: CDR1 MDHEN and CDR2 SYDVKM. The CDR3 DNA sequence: TGTGCCAGCAGTTTGTCCCCCGGAGGGTCACCCCTCCACTTT. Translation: CASSLSPGGSPLHF.